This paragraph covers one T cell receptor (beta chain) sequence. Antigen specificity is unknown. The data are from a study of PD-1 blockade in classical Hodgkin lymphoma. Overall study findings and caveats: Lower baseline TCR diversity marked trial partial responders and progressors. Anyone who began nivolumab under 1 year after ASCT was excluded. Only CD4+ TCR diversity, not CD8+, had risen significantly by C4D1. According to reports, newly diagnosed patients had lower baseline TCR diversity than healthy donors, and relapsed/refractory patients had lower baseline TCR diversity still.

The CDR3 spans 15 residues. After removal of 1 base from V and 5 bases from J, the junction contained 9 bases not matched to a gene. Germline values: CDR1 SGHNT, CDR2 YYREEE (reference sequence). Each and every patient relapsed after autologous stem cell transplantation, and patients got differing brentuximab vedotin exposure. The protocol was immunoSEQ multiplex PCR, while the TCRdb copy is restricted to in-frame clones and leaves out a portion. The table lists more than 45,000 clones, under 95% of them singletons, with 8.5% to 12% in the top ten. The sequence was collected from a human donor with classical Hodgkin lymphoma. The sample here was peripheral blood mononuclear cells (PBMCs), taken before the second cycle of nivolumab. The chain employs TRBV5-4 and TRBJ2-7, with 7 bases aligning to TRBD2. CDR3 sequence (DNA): TGTGCCAGCAGCTTGTGGGGGGGACCGGAGGACGAGCAGTACTTC. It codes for CASSLWGGPEDEQYF.